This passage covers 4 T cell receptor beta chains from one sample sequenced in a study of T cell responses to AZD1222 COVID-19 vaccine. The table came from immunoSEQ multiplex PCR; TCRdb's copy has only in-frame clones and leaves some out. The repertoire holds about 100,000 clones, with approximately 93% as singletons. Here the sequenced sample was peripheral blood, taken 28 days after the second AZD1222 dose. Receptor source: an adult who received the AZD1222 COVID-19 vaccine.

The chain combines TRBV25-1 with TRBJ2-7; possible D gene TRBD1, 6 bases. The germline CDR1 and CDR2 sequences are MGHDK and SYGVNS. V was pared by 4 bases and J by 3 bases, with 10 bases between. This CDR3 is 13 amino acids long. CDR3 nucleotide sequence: TGTGCCAGCAGTGTACAGGGACGCTACGAGCAGTACTTC. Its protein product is CASSVQGRYEQYF.

The CDR3 here is CASSRPQGREKLFF. CDR3 in DNA: TGTGCCAGCAGTCGACCGCAGGGGAGGGAAAAACTGTTTTTT. The rearrangement links TRBV28 to TRBJ1-4; tentative D call: TRBD1 (6 bases). With 5 bases removed from V and 8 bases from J, the gap between germline ends came to 15 bases. Germline V lookup: CDR1 MDHEN, CDR2 SYDVKM. The CDR3 extends over 14 amino acids.

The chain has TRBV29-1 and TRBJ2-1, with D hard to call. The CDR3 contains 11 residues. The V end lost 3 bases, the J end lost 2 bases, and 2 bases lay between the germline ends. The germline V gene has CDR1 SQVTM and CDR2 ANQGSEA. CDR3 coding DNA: TGCAGCGTTGACACCTACAATGAGCAGTTCTTC. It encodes CSVDTYNEQFF.

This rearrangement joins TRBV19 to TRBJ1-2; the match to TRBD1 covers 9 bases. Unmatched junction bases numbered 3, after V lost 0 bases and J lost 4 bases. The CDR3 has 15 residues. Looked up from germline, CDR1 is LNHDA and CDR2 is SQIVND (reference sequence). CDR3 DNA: TGTGCCAGTAGTATAGACTCGGACAGGGGCTATGGCTACACCTTC. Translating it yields CASSIDSDRGYGYTF.